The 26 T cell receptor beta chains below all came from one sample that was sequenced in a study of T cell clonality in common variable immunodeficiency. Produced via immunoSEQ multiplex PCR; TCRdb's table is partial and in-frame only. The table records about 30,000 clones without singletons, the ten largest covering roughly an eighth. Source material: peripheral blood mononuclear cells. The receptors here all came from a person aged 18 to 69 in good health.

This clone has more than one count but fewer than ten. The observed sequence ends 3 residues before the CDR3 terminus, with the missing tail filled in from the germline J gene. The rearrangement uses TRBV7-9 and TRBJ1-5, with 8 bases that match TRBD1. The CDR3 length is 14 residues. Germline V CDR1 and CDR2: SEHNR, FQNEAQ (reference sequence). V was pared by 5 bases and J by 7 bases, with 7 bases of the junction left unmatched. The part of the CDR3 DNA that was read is TGTGCCAGCAGCCGGACAGGGCAGCAACAGCCC. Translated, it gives CASSRTGQQQP. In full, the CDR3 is CASSRTGQQQPQHF.

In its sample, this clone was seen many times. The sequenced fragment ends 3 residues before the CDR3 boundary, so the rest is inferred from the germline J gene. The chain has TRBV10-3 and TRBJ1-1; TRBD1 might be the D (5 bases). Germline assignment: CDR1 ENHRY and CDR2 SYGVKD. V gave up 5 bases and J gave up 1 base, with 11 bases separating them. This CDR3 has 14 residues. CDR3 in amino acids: CAISWGVGNTEAFF. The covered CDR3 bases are TGTGCCATCAGTTGGGGGGTGGGGAACACTGAA.

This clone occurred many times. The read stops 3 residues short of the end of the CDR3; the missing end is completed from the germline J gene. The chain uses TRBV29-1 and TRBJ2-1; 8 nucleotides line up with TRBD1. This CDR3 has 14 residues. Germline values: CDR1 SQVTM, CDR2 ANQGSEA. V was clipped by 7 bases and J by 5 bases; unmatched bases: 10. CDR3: CSAGGDRTNNEQFF. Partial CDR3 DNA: TGCAGCGCTGGAGGGGACAGGACAAACAATGAG.

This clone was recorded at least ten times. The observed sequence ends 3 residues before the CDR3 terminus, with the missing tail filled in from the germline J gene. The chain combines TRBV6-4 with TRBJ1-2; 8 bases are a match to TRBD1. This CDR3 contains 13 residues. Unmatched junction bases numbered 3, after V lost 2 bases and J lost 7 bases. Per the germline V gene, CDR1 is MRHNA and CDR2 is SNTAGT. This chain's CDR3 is CASSDEQGVGYTF. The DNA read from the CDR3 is TGTGCCAGCAGTGACGAACAGGGGGTTGGC.

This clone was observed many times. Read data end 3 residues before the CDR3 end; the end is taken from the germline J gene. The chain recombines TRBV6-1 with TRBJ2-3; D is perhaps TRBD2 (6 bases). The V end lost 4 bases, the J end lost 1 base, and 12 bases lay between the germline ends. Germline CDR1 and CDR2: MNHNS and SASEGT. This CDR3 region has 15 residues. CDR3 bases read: TGTGCCAGCAGTGCAAGACTAGGGGGCACAGATACG. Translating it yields CASSARLGGTDT. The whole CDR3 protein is CASSARLGGTDTQYF.

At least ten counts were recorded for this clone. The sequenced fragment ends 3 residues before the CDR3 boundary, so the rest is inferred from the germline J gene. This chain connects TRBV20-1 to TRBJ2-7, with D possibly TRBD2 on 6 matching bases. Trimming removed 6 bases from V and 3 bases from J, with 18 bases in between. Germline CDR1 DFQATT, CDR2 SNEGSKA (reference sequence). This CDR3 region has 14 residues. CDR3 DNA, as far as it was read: TGCAGTGCGTCTCCCGGGACTCAGGGCTACGAG. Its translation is CSASPGTQGYE. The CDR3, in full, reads CSASPGTQGYEQYF.

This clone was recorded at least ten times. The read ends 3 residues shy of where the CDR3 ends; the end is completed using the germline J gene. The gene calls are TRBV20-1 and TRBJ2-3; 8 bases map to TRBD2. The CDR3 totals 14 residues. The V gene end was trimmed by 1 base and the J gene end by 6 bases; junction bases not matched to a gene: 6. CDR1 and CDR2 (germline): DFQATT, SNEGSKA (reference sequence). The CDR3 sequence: CSARARTSSDTQYF. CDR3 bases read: TGCAGTGCTAGAGCCCGGACTAGCTCTGATACG.

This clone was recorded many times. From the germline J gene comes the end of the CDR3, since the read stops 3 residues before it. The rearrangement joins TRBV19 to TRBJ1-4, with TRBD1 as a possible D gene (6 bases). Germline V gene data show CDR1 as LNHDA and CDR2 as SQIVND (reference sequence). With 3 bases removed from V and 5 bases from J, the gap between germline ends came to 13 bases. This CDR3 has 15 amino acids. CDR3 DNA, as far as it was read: TGTGCCAGTAGTATCTGGACAGTAAACAATGAAAAA. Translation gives CASSIWTVNNEK. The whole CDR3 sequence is CASSIWTVNNEKLFF.

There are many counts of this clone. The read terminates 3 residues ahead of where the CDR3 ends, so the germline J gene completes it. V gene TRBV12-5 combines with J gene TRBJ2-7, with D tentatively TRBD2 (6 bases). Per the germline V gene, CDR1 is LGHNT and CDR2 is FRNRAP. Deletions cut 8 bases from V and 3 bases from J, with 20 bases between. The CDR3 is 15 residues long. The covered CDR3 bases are TGTGCTAGTCGGGGGTACATGGGCAGTCGCTACGAG. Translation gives CASRGYMGSRYE. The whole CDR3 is CASRGYMGSRYEQYF.

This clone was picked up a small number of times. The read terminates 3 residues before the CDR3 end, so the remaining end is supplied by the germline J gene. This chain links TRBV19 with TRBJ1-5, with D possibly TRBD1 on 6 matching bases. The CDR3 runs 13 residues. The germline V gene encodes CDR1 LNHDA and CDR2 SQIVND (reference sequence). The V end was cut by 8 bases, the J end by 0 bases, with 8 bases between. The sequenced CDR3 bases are TGTGCCAGTGACAGGAATAGCAATCAGCCC. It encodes CASDRNSNQP. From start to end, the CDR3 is CASDRNSNQPQHF.

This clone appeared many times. The covered CDR3 bases are TGTGCCAGCAGCTCCTCCATAGCGGGGGGACAAGAGACC. Translating gives CASSSSIAGGQET. From start to end, the CDR3 is CASSSSIAGGQETQYF. The chain combines TRBV5-4 with TRBJ2-5; 10 bases map to TRBD2. The read terminates 3 residues ahead of where the CDR3 ends, so the germline J gene completes it. J gave up 2 bases and V 3 bases, and 7 bases lay outside the gene matches. Germline CDR1 SGHNT, CDR2 YYREEE (reference sequence). This CDR3 comprises 16 residues.

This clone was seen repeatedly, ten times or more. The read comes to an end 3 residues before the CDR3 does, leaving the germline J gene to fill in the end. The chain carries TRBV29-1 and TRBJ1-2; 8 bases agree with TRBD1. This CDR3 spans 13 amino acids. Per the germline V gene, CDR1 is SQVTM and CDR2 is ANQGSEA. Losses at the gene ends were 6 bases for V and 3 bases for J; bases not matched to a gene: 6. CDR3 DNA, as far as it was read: TGCAGCGTCAGGGGGCAGGGAGACTATGGC. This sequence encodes CSVRGQGDYG. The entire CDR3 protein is CSVRGQGDYGYTF.

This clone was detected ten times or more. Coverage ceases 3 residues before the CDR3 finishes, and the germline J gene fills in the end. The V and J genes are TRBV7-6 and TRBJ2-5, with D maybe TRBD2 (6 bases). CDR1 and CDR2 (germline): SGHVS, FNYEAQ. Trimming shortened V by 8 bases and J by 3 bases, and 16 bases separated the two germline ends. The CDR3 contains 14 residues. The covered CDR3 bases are TGTGCCAGCTCTGAGCGGGCAACTGAAGAGACC. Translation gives CASSERATEET. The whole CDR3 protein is CASSERATEETQYF.

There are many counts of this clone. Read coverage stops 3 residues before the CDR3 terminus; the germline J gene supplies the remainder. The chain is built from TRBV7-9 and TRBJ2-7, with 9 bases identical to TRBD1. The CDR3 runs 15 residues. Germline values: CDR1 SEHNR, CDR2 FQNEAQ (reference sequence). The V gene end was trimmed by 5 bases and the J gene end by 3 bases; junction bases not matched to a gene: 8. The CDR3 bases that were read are TGTGCCAGCAGCAACCGGGACAGGGTCATCTACGAG. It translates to CASSNRDRVIYE. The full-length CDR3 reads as CASSNRDRVIYEQYF. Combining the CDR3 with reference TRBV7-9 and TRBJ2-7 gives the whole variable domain DTGVSQNPRHKITKRGQNVTFRCDPISEHNRLYWYRQTLGQGPEFLTYFQNEAQLEKSRLLSDRFSAERPKGSFSTLEIQRTEQGDSAMYLCASSNRDRVIYEQYFGPGTRLTVT.

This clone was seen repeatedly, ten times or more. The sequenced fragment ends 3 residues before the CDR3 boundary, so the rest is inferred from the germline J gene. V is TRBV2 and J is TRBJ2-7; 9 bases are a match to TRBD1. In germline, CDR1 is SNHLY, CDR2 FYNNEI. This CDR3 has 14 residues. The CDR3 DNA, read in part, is TGTTCCGTCGTAACCGGGACAGGGCGCTACGAG. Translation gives CSVVTGTGRYE. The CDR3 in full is CSVVTGTGRYEQYF.

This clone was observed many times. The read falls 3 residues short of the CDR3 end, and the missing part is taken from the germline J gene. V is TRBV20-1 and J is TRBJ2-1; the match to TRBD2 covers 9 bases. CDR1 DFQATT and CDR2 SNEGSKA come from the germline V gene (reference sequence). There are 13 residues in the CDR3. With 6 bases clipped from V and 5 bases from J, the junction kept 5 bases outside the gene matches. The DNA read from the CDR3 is TGCAGTGCCTCCCCTAGCGGGGACAATGAG. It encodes CSASPSGDNE. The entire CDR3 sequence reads CSASPSGDNEQFF.

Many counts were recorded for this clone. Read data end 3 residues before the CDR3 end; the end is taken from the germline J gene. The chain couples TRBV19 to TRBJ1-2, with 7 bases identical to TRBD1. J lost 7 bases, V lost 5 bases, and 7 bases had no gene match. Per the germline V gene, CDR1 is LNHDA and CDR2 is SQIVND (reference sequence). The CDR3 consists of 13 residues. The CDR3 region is CASSVTGVFGYTF. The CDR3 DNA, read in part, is TGTGCCAGTAGTGTTACAGGGGTGTTTGGC.

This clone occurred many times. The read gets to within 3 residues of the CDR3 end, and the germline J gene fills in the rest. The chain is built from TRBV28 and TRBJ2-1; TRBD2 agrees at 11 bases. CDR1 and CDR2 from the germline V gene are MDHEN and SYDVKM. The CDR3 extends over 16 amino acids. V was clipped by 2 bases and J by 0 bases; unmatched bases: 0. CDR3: CASSLLAGGSYNEQFF. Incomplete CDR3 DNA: TGTGCCAGCAGTTTACTAGCGGGGGGCTCCTACAATGAG.

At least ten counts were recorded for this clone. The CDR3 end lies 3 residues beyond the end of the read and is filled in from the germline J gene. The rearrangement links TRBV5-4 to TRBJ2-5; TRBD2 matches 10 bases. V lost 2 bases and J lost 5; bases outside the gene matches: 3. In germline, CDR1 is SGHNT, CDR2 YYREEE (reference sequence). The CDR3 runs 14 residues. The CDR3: CASSLAGGRETQYF. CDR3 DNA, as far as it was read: TGTGCCAGCAGCTTAGCGGGGGGGCGGGAGACC. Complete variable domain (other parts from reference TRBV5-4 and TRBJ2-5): ETGVTQSPTHLIKTRGQQVTLRCSSQSGHNTVSWYQQALGQGPQFIFQYYREEENGRGNFPPRFSGLQFPNYSSELNVNALELDDSALYLCASSLAGGRETQYFGPGTRLLVL.

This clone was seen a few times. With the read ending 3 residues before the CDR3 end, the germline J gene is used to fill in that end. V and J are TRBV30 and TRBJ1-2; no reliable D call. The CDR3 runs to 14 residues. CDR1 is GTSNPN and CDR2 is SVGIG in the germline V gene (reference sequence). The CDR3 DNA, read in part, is TGTGCCTGGATCCGAGACCTGATCTCGGGGGGC. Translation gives CAWIRDLISGG. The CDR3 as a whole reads CAWIRDLISGGYTF.

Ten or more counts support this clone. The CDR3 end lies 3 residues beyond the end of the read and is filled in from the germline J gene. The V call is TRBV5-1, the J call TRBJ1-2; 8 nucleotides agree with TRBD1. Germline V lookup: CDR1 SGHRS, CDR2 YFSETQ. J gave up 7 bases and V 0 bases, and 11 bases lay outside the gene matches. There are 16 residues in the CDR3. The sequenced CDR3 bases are TGCGCCAGCAGCTTGGCCTTGGACCAGGGGGCGAGTGGC. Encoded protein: CASSLALDQGASG. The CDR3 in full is CASSLALDQGASGYTF.

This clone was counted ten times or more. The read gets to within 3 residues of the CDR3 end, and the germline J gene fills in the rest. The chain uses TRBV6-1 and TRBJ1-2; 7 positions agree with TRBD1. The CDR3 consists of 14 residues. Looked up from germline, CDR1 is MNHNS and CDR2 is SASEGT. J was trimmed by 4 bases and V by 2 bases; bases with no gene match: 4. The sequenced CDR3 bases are TGTGCCAGCAGTGAAAACAGGGGTGTCTATGGC. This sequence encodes CASSENRGVYG. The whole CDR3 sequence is CASSENRGVYGYTF.

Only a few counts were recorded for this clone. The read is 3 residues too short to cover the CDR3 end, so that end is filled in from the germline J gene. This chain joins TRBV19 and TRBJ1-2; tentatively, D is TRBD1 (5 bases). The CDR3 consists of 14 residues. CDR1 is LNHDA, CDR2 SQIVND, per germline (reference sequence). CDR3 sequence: CASSDPDSLRGYTF. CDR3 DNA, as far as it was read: TGTGCCAGTAGTGACCCTGACAGTCTAAGAGGC.

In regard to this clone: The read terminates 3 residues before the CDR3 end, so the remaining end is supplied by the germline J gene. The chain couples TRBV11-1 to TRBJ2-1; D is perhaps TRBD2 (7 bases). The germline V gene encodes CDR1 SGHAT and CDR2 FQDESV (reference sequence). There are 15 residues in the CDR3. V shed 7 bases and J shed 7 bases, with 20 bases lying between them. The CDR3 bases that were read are TGTGCCAGCACCCTAGCGAGGGGGGGGACGAATGAG. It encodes CASTLARGGTNE. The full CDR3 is CASTLARGGTNEQFF.

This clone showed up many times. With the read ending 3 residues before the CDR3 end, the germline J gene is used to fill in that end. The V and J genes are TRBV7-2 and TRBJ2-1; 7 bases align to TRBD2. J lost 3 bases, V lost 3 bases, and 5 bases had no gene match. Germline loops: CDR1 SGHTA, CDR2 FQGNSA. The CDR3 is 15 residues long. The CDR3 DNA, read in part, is TGTGCCAGCAGCTTTGACGGGGGGTACTACAATGAG. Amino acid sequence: CASSFDGGYYNE. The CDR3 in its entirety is CASSFDGGYYNEQFF.

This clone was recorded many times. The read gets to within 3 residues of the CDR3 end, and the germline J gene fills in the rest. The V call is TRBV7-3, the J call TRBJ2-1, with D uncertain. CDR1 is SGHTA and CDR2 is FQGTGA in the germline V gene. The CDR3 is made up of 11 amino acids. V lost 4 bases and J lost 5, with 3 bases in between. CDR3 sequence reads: CASSSHNEQFF. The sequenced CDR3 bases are TGTGCCAGCAGCTCTCACAATGAG.